This T cell receptor beta chain stems from a study of CD8 T cells in ankylosing spondylitis. To note about this clonotype: Its target is not known.

CDR3 size: 15 residues. Trimming left V 7 bases short and J 5 bases short, with 20 bases between. The germline V gene has CDR1 MNHEY and CDR2 SMNVEV (reference sequence). TCRdb reprocessed the 5' RACE reads via MiXCR and lists one record per CDR3 protein. The profile shows around 250,000 distinct CDR3 sequences, about 30% of them singletons. General study results and limits: As reported, disease-linked clones showed significant enrichment in matched ankylosing spondylitis synovial fluid.

This chain links TRBV27 with TRBJ2-5, with D possibly matching TRBD2 (5 bases). The receptor was derived from a male donor with ankylosing spondylitis or in good health (not recorded which). Sequenced input: blood, either unsorted or a sorted T cell fraction (not recorded which). CDR3 region: CASTLRRVPRETQYF. In nucleotides, the CDR3 is TGTGCCAGCACCCTAAGGCGGGTACCCCGGGAGACCCAGTACTTC.